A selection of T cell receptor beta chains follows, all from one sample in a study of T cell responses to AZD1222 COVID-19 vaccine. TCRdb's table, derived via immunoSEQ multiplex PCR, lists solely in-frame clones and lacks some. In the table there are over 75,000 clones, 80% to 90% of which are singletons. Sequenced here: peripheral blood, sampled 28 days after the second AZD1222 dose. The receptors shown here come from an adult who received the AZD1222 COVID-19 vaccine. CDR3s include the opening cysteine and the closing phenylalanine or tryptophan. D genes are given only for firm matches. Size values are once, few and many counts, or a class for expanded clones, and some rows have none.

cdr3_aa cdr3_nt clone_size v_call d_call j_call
CSVDGGRGSYNEQFF TGCAGCGTTGATGGCGGGAGAGGGTCCTACAATGAGCAGTTCTTC NA TRBV29-1 TRBD2 TRBJ2-1
CASRGGGTDTQYF TGTGCCAGCAGAGGGGGGGGCACAGATACGCAGTATTTT NA TRBV5-4 NA TRBJ2-3
CASSSVTGGNSPLHF TGCGCCAGCAGCTCAGTGACAGGGGGGAATTCACCCCTCCACTTT once TRBV5-1 TRBD1 TRBJ1-6
CASSQVRGRQYF TGTGCCAGCAGCCAAGTAAGGGGGAGGCAGTATTTT NA TRBV3-1/TRBV3-2 NA TRBJ2-3
CASGQGGTEAFF TGTGCTAGTGGGCAAGGGGGGACTGAAGCTTTCTTT NA TRBV12-5 NA TRBJ1-1
CASSLWQGPSYEQYF TGTGCCAGCAGCTTATGGCAGGGGCCTTCCTACGAGCAGTACTTC NA TRBV7-8 NA TRBJ2-7
CASTQGSQPQHF TGTGCCAGCACCCAGGGCAGTCAGCCCCAGCATTTT NA TRBV6-5 NA TRBJ1-5
CASRQTFGSKDSPLHF TGTGCCAGCAGACAAACATTTGGGAGTAAGGATTCACCCCTCCACTTT NA TRBV7-2 NA TRBJ1-6
CASSLGQGLSYTF TGTGCCAGCAGCCTAGGACAGGGGTTGAGCTACACCTTC NA TRBV7-9 TRBD1 TRBJ1-2
CASSVDPDTEAFF TGTGCCAGCAGCGTTGACCCAGATACTGAAGCTTTCTTT once TRBV5-4 NA TRBJ1-1
CASKISNQPQHF TGTGCCAGCAAAATTAGCAATCAGCCCCAGCATTTT NA TRBV12-3/TRBV12-4 NA TRBJ1-5
CASSLGPEWGPYF TGTGCCAGCAGCTTAGGTCCTGAATGGGGCCCGTACTTC once TRBV7-8 NA TRBJ2-4
CASSGKYEQYF TGTGCCAGCAGTGGCAAATACGAGCAGTACTTC NA TRBV14 NA TRBJ2-7
CASSLTGTTTGNTIYF TGTGCCAGCAGTTTAACGGGGACGACCACGGGAAACACCATATATTTT NA TRBV28 NA TRBJ1-3
CASSQRIAVIGELFF TGTGCCAGCAGCCAAAGGATAGCTGTGATCGGGGAGCTGTTTTTT NA TRBV3-1/TRBV3-2 NA TRBJ2-2
CASLPAGWNTEAFF TGTGCCAGTCTTCCTGCAGGTTGGAACACTGAAGCTTTCTTT NA TRBV2 NA TRBJ1-1
CASSLAVKGGEKLFF TGTGCCAGCAGCCTAGCGGTAAAGGGCGGTGAAAAACTGTTTTTT NA TRBV7-8 NA TRBJ1-4
CASRGGAGAFF TGTGCCAGCAGGGGGGGGGCTGGAGCTTTCTTT NA TRBV6-5 NA TRBJ1-1
CASSDPMAGLSAFF TGCGCCAGCAGTGACCCCATGGCTGGATTATCGGCTTTCTTT NA TRBV10-1 NA TRBJ1-1
CASSQAPGWLDGYTF TGTGCCAGCAGCCAAGCCCCGGGCTGGCTCGATGGCTACACCTTC NA TRBV3-1/TRBV3-2 NA TRBJ1-2
CASSVGPQPQHF TGTGCCAGCAGTGTCGGACCTCAGCCCCAGCATTTT NA TRBV2 NA TRBJ1-5
CASSDRGGTGELFF TGTGCCAGCAGCGACAGGGGAGGAACCGGGGAGCTGTTTTTT few TRBV3-1/TRBV3-2 TRBD1 TRBJ2-2
CASSYTTGSTGELFF TGTGCCAGCAGTTACACAACAGGGAGCACCGGGGAGCTGTTTTTT NA TRBV6-5 NA TRBJ2-2
CASSIRQRAREYGYTF TGTGCCAGTAGTATAAGACAGCGGGCTCGTGAATATGGCTACACCTTC NA TRBV19 NA TRBJ1-2
CASSFLESEAFF TGTGCCAGCAGTTTTCTAGAGTCTGAAGCTTTCTTT NA TRBV6-6 NA TRBJ1-1
CASSLHAPDTSSYNEQFF TGTGCCAGCTCACTACATGCCCCAGACACCTCGTCCTACAATGAGCAGTTCTTC NA TRBV18 NA TRBJ2-1
CASSQGGQGNIQYF TGTGCCAGCAGCCAAGGGGGGCAGGGCAACATTCAGTACTTC NA TRBV3-1/TRBV3-2 NA TRBJ2-4
CAWKWGRGKNIQYF TGTGCCTGGAAGTGGGGCAGGGGGAAAAACATTCAGTACTTC few TRBV30 TRBD1 TRBJ2-4
CASTRSEGNTEAFF TGCGCCAGCACTCGGTCCGAAGGGAACACTGAAGCTTTCTTT NA TRBV5-1 NA TRBJ1-1
CASSPTGLGGYTF TGTGCCAGCAGTCCGACAGGGTTAGGTGGCTACACCTTC NA TRBV12-3/TRBV12-4 TRBD1 TRBJ1-2
CASRMVQGDVEQYF TGTGCCAGCAGAATGGTACAGGGGGATGTCGAGCAGTACTTC NA TRBV27 TRBD1 TRBJ2-7
CASSLEGGGSVAGELFF TGTGCCAGCAGCTTAGAGGGCGGCGGGAGTGTTGCCGGGGAGCTGTTTTTT few TRBV7-2 TRBD2 TRBJ2-2
CASSSTGASYEQYF TGTGCCAGTAGTAGTACAGGGGCTTCCTACGAGCAGTACTTC NA TRBV19 TRBD1 TRBJ2-7
CASSEAKGAIQETQYF TGTGCCAGCAGTGAAGCCAAGGGGGCTATTCAAGAGACCCAGTACTTC once TRBV6-1 TRBD1 TRBJ2-5
CASSLMGGPQPQHF TGTGCCAGCAGCTTAATGGGGGGTCCCCAGCCCCAGCATTTT NA TRBV7-2 NA TRBJ1-5
CAIPPALYGYTF TGTGCCATCCCCCCCGCCCTATATGGCTACACCTTC NA TRBV10-3 NA TRBJ1-2
CASSRRDRGNYGYTF TGTGCCAGCAGTCGCCGGGACAGGGGAAACTATGGCTACACCTTC NA TRBV27 TRBD1 TRBJ1-2
CASSTWDANLGYTF TGTGCCAGCTCGACCTGGGACGCAAATCTCGGCTACACCTTC NA TRBV18 NA TRBJ1-2
CAINPDINYGYTF TGTGCCATCAACCCGGACATTAACTATGGCTACACCTTC NA TRBV10-3 NA TRBJ1-2
CAGGTSGSGELFF TGTGCCGGCGGGACTAGCGGCTCCGGGGAGCTGTTTTTT NA TRBV19 TRBD2 TRBJ2-2
CATSRDLSPDRAEQYF TGTGCCACCAGCAGAGATTTGTCACCCGACAGGGCCGAGCAGTACTTC NA TRBV15 TRBD1 TRBJ2-7
CASSVDGDSSYEQYF TGTGCCAGCAGCGTAGATGGGGACAGCTCCTACGAGCAGTACTTC NA TRBV9 TRBD1 TRBJ2-7
CASSQDGHQPQHF TGTGCCAGCAGCCAAGACGGGCATCAGCCCCAGCATTTT NA TRBV5-5 NA TRBJ1-5
CASSPGQGGVGELFF TGTGCCAGCAGCCCAGGACAGGGGGGAGTCGGGGAGCTGTTTTTT few TRBV7-6 TRBD1 TRBJ2-2
CASKGDWNNEQFF TGCGCCAGCAAGGGGGACTGGAACAATGAGCAGTTCTTC NA TRBV10-1 NA TRBJ2-1
CASSSSPGTGGTEAFF TGTGCCAGCAGCTCCAGTCCCGGGACAGGGGGAACTGAAGCTTTCTTT few TRBV11-2 TRBD1 TRBJ1-1
CAWSVANEQYF TGTGCCTGGAGTGTGGCTAACGAGCAGTACTTC NA TRBV30 NA TRBJ2-7
CASSRQGLYGYTF TGTGCCAGCAGTCGACAGGGACTCTATGGCTACACCTTC once TRBV12-3/TRBV12-4 TRBD1 TRBJ1-2
CASSLGNTIYF TGTGCCAGCAGTTTAGGTAACACCATATATTTT once TRBV12-3/TRBV12-4 NA TRBJ1-3
CASSFRGGEETQYF TGTGCCAGCAGCTTCCGCGGGGGTGAAGAGACCCAGTACTTC NA TRBV7-3 TRBD2 TRBJ2-5
CASREPGQGYYGYTF TGTGCCAGCAGGGAGCCGGGACAGGGGTACTATGGCTACACCTTC NA TRBV7-2 TRBD1 TRBJ1-2
CASSYDSSYEQYF TGTGCCAGCAGTTACGACAGCTCCTACGAGCAGTACTTC NA TRBV12-3/TRBV12-4 NA TRBJ2-7
CASEGSRDTQYF TGTGCCAGTGAGGGATCTAGAGATACGCAGTATTTT once TRBV19 NA TRBJ2-3
CASSKGTRPEAFF TGTGCCAGCAGCAAGGGAACACGGCCTGAAGCTTTCTTT NA TRBV5-6 NA TRBJ1-1
CASSQVGTGSYEQYF TGTGCCAGCAGCCAAGTAGGGACAGGCTCCTACGAGCAGTACTTC NA TRBV3-1/TRBV3-2 TRBD1 TRBJ2-7
CASSTQGTDTQYF TGTGCTAGCAGCACACAGGGCACAGATACGCAGTATTTT NA TRBV7-7 NA TRBJ2-3